Included here is one TCR beta chain sequence, with context. For TCRbeta, the library was prepared with unique molecular identifiers. TCRdb redid the calling of the PCR reads with MiXCR, one entry per CDR3 protein. The sample has approximately 640,000 distinct CDR3 sequences, roughly 17% seen once. The CDR3 length is 15 residues. CDR1 and CDR2 (germline): MDHEN, SYDVKM. Trimming pared 6 bases from V and 5 bases from J, leaving 20 bases between. This entry is derived from a study of T-cell reconstitution after alpha-beta-depleted transplantation in children. This sample comprised PBMCs from the stem cell graft donor, obtained from the stem cell graft. This chain joins TRBV28 and TRBJ2-7; a possible D gene is TRBD1 (6 bases). This clonotype was obtained from a human donor who donated a stem cell graft to a child with acute myeloid leukemia. The CDR3: CASSPPDSRFHEQYV. The CDR3, as DNA: TGTGCCAGCAGCCCACCGGACAGTCGGTTCCACGAGCAGTACGTC.